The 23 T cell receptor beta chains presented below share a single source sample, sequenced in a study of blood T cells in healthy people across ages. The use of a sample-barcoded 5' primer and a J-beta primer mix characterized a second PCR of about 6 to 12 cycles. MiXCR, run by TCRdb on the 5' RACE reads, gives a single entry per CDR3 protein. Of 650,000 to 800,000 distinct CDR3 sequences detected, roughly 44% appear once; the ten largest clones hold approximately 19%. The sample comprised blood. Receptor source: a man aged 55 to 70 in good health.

This CDR3 is CASSHDLSLYQETQYF. The CDR3 nucleotides read TGTGCCAGCAGCCACGATCTTAGCTTGTACCAAGAGACCCAGTACTTC. This sequence joins TRBV7-2 and TRBJ2-5; D unclear. CDR3 length equals 16 residues. CDR1 and CDR2 (germline): SGHTA, FQGNSA. V dropped 5 bases and J dropped 0 bases, with 16 bases sitting between them.

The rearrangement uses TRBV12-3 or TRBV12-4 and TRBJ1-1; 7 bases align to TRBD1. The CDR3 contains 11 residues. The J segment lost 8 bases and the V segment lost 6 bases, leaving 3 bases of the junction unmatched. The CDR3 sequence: CASRRQGEAFF. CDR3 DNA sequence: TGTGCCAGCAGGCGACAGGGCGAAGCTTTCTTT.

The CDR3 nucleotides are TGTGCCAGCAGCTTTTCCCCGGGACAGCAAATCTACAATGAGCAGTTCTTC. Its protein is CASSFSPGQQIYNEQFF. The chain employs TRBV3-1 and TRBJ2-1; 7 nucleotides align to TRBD1. The length of the CDR3 is 17 residues. V was pared by 5 bases and J by 3 bases, with 13 bases of the junction left unmatched. CDR1 is LGHDT and CDR2 is YNNKEL in the germline V gene (reference sequence).

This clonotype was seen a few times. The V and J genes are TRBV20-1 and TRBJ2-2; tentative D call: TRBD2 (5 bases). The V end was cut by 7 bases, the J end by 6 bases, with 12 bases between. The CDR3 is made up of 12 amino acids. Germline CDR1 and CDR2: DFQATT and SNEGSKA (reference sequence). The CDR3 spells CSVTGSSGELFF. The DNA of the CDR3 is TGCAGTGTAACGGGGTCCTCCGGGGAGCTGTTTTTT.

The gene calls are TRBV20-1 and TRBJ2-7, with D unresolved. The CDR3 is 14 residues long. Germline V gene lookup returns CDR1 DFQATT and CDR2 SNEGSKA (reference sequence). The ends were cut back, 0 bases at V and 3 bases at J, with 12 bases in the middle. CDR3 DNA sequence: TGCAGTGCTAGAGATCCGGGCAGGATCTACGAGCAGTACTTC. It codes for CSARDPGRIYEQYF.

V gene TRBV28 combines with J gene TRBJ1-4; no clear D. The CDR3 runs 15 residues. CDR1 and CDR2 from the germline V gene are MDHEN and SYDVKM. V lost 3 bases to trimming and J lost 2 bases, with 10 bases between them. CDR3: CASSLGRRTNEKLFF. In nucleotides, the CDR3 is TGTGCCAGCAGTTTGGGAAGGCGGACTAATGAAAAACTGTTTTTT.

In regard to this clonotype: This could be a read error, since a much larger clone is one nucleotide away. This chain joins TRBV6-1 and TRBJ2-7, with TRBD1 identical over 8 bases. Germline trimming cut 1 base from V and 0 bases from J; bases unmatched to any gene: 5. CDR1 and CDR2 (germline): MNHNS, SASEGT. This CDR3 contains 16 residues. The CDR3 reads CASSEEDRGGSYEQYF. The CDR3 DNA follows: TGTGCCAGCAGTGAAGAAGACAGGGGCGGCTCCTACGAGCAGTACTTC.

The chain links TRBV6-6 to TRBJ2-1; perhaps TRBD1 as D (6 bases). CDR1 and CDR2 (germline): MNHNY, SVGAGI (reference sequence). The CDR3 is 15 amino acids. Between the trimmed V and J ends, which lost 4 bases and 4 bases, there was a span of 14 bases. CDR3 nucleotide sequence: TGTGCCAGCAGTTCCGTGACAGGCATATACAATGAGCAGTTCTTC. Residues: CASSSVTGIYNEQFF.

CDR3 in DNA: TGTGCCAGCAGCTTAGCGGAGAGGGGCGTAAACGGGGAGCTGTTTTTT. It translates to CASSLAERGVNGELFF. V gene TRBV11-1 combines with J gene TRBJ2-2, with D perhaps being TRBD1 or TRBD2 (5 bases each). The CDR3 sequence is 16 residues long. Germline V CDR1 and CDR2: SGHAT, FQDESV (reference sequence). V was cut by 0 bases and J by 7 bases, with 15 bases left in between.

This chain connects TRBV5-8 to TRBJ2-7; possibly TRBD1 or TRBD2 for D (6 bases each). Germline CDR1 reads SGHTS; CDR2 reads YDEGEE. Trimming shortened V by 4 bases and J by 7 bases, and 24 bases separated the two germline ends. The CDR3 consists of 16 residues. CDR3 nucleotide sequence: TGTGCCAGCAGCCCCGGGGGCGGGGACGCCTACAATGAGCAGTACTTC. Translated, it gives CASSPGGGDAYNEQYF.

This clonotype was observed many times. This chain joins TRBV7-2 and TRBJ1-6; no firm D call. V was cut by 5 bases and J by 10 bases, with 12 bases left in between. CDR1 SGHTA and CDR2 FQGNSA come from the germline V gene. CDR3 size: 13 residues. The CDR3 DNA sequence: TGTGCCAGCAGCCCCCAAGGCGACTCACCCCTCCACTTT. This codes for CASSPQGDSPLHF.

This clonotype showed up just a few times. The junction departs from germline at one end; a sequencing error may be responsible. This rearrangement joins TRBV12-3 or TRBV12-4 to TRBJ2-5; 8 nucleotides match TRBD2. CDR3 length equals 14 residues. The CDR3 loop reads CASSVAGLRETQYF. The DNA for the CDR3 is TGTGCCAGCAGTGTAGCGGGGTTGCGGGAGACCCAGTACTTC.

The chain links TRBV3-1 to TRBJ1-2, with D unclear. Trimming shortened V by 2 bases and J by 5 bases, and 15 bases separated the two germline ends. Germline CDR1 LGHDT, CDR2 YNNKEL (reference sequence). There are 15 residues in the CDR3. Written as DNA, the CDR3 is TGTGCCAGCAGCCAAACCGGGCTACCTGGGTATGGCTACACCTTC. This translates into CASSQTGLPGYGYTF.

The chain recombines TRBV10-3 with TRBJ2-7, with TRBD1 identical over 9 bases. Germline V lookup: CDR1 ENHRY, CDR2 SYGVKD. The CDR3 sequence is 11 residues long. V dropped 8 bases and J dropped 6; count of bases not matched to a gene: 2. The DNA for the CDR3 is TGTGCCATCGGGACAGGGAGCGAGCAGTACTTC. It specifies CAIGTGSEQYF.

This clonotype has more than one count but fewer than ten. As DNA, the CDR3 is TGCGAGGGGCGAGCGGGGGAGCAGTTCTTC. This encodes CEGRAGEQFF. The rearrangement uses TRBV29-1 and TRBJ2-1, with 7 bases aligning to TRBD2. The germline V gene encodes CDR1 SQVTM and CDR2 ANQGSEA. The CDR3 runs to 10 residues.

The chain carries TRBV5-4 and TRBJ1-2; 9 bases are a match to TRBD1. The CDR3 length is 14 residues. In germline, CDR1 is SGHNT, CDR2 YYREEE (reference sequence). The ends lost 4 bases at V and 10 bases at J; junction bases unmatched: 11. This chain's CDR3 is CASSPDYRGRDYTF. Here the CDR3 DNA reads TGTGCCAGCAGCCCCGATTACAGGGGGCGGGACTACACCTTC. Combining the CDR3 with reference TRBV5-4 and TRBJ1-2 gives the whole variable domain ETGVTQSPTHLIKTRGQQVTLRCSSQSGHNTVSWYQQALGQGPQFIFQYYREEENGRGNFPPRFSGLQFPNYSSELNVNALELDDSALYLCASSPDYRGRDYTFGSGTRLTVV.

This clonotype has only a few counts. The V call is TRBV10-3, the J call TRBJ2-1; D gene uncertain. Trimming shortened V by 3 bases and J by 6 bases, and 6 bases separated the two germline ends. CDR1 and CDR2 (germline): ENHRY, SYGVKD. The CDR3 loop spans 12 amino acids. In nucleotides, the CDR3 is TGTGCCATCAGTGAAGTGGGCAATGAGCAGTTCTTC. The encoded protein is CAISEVGNEQFF.

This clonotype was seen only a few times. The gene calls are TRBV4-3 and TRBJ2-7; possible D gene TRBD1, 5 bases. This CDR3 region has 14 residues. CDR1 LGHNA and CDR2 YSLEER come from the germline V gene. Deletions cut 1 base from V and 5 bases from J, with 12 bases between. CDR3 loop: CASSQAQGLDEQYF. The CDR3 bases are TGCGCCAGCAGCCAAGCCCAGGGCCTGGACGAGCAGTACTTC.

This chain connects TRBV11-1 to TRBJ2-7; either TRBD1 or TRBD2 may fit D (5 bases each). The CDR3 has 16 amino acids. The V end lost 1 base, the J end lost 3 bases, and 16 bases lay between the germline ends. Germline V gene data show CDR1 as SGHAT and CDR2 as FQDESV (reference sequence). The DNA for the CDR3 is TGTGCCAGCAGCTTAGAAGTCCAGGGACCTGTCTACGAGCAGTACTTC. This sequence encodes CASSLEVQGPVYEQYF.

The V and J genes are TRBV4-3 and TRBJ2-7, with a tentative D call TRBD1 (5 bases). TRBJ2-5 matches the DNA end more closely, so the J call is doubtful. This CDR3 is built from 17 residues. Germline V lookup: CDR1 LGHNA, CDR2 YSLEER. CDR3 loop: CASSQEGWSREDGTQYF. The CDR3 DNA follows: TGCGCCAGCAGCCAAGAAGGGTGGAGCAGGGAAGATGGGACCCAGTACTTC.

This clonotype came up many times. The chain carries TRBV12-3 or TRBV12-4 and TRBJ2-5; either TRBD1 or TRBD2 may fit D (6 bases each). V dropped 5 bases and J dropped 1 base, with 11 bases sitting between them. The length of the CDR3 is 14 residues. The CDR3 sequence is CASSRGTIQETQYF. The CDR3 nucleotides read TGTGCCAGCAGTCGGGGGACAATCCAAGAGACCCAGTACTTC.

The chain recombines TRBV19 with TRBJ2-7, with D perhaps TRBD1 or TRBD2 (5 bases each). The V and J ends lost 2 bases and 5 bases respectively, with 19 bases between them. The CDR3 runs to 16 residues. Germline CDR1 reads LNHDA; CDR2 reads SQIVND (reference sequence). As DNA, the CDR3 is TGTGCCAGTAGTATAACGGCTGGAGGCAGGGTCCACGAGCAGTACTTC. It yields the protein CASSITAGGRVHEQYF.

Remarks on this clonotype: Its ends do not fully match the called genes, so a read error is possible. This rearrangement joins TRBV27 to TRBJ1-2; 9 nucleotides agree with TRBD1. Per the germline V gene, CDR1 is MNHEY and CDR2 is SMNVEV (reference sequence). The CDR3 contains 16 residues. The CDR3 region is CASRFPVTPGQGGFTF. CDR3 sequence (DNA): TGTGCCAGCAGGTTTCCCGTAACTCCGGGACAGGGTGGCTTCACCTTC.